One sample yielded the 24 T cell receptor beta chains listed below, sequenced in a study of T cells in narcolepsy. Data came from immunoSEQ multiplex PCR; TCRdb stores just in-frame clones and leaves some out. The table includes about 35,000 clones, around 80% detected once. Sequenced: memory (CD45RA-) CD4+ T cells from blood. The receptors stem from a human donor in good health.

The chain employs TRBV4-2 and TRBJ2-5, with 10 bases identical to TRBD2. J lost 5 bases, V lost 3 bases, and 15 bases had no gene match. CDR3 length: 18 amino acids. In germline, CDR1 is LGHNA, CDR2 YNFKEQ. This CDR3 reads CASSQGLGVAGGGETQYF. The CDR3 nucleotides read TGTGCCAGCAGCCAGGGTTTAGGGGTAGCGGGAGGAGGTGAGACCCAGTACTTC.

The chain links TRBV15 to TRBJ1-1; D is uncertain. V was cut by 0 bases and J by 6 bases, with 11 bases left in between. The germline gives CDR1 LNHNV, CDR2 YYDKDF (reference sequence). The CDR3 totals 14 residues. The CDR3: CATSRDLRLSEAFF. CDR3 coding DNA: TGTGCCACCAGCAGAGATCTGCGCCTTTCTGAAGCTTTCTTT.

V usage is TRBV7-9 and J usage is TRBJ1-2; 8 nucleotides agree with TRBD1. Trimming removed 5 bases from V and 7 bases from J; junction bases left unmatched: 15. The germline gives CDR1 SEHNR, CDR2 FQNEAQ (reference sequence). The CDR3 is 16 residues long. CDR3 DNA sequence: TGTGCCAGCAGCAATCCGTGGACAGGGATAAAGGGTGGCTACACCTTC. Translating gives CASSNPWTGIKGGYTF.

CDR3 sequence: CASSLPGAEVQYF. CDR3 DNA sequence: TGTGCCAGCAGTCTCCCGGGCGCTGAGGTGCAGTACTTC. The rearrangement links TRBV25-1 to TRBJ2-7; D not certain. Germline lookup yields CDR1 MGHDK and CDR2 SYGVNS. The CDR3 covers 13 residues. V was clipped by 5 bases and J by 9 bases, with 17 bases between them.

V is TRBV27 and J is TRBJ2-1; 11 bases fit TRBD2. This CDR3 comprises 16 residues. Trimming removed 5 bases from V and 4 bases from J; junction bases left unmatched: 7. Germline CDR1 is MNHEY and CDR2 is SMNVEV (reference sequence). This CDR3 reads CASSATGTSGYNEQFF. CDR3 coding DNA: TGTGCCAGCAGTGCCACCGGGACTAGCGGTTACAATGAGCAGTTCTTC.

The chain combines TRBV15 with TRBJ1-4, with 8 bases that match TRBD1. Germline V gives CDR1 LNHNV, CDR2 YYDKDF (reference sequence). The CDR3 runs to 16 residues. Germline trimming cut 0 bases from V and 7 bases from J; bases unmatched to any gene: 7. The CDR3 nucleotides read TGTGCCACCAGCAGAGAAGAACAGGGGGTTGGTGAAAAACTGTTTTTT. It encodes CATSREEQGVGEKLFF. Full variable domain (outside the CDR3, taken from reference TRBV15 and TRBJ1-4): DAMVIQNPRYQVTQFGKPVTLSCSQTLNHNVMYWYQQKSSQAPKLLFHYYDKDFNNEADTPDNFQSRRPNTSFCFLDIRSPGLGDTAMYLCATSREEQGVGEKLFFGSGTQLSVL.

This sequence joins TRBV11-3 and TRBJ1-1; 9 bases line up with TRBD1. V lost 8 bases to trimming and J lost 4 bases; unmatched junction nucleotides: 5. CDR1 and CDR2 from the germline V gene are SGHNT and YENEEA. There are 13 residues in the CDR3. CDR3 amino acids: CASGSDRGTEAFF. CDR3 bases: TGTGCCAGCGGCTCGGACAGGGGCACTGAAGCTTTCTTT.

The chain links TRBV4-3 to TRBJ2-2; 13 nucleotides agree with TRBD2. The junction had 9 bases not matched to a gene; V was cut back by 0 bases and J by 2 bases. In germline, CDR1 is LGHNA, CDR2 YSLEER. The CDR3 loop spans 20 amino acids. CDR3 nucleotides: TGCGCCAGCAGCCAAGATATAACGACTAGCGGGAGGCCTAACACCGGGGAGCTGTTTTTT. Its protein is CASSQDITTSGRPNTGELFF.

J is TRBJ2-3 and V is TRBV18, with 9 bases lining up with TRBD2. With V trimmed by 1 base and J by 1 base, 6 bases remained unmatched. The CDR3 is 17 amino acids. Germline loops: CDR1 KGHSH, CDR2 LQKENI. This CDR3 is CASSPLRTSVGTDTQYF. The CDR3 bases are TGTGCCAGCTCACCACTACGGACTAGCGTGGGCACAGATACGCAGTATTTT.

The J gene is TRBJ2-5, the V gene TRBV5-4, with D possibly TRBD2 on 6 matching bases. The CDR3 is made up of 13 amino acids. CDR1 and CDR2 from the germline V gene are SGHNT and YYREEE (reference sequence). V dropped 2 bases and J dropped 11 bases, with 16 bases sitting between them. CDR3 protein: CASSFGGVEEQYF. The CDR3 DNA reads TGTGCCAGCAGCTTTGGAGGGGTTGAAGAGCAGTACTTC. Full variable domain (rest looked up from reference TRBV5-4 and TRBJ2-5): ETGVTQSPTHLIKTRGQQVTLRCSSQSGHNTVSWYQQALGQGPQFIFQYYREEENGRGNFPPRFSGLQFPNYSSELNVNALELDDSALYLCASSFGGVEEQYFGPGTRLLVL.

The chain recombines TRBV6-5 with TRBJ2-7; 10 positions match TRBD2. Germline V gene sequence: CDR1 MNHEY, CDR2 SVGAGI. This CDR3 contains 15 residues. J lost 3 bases, V lost 5 bases, and 7 bases had no gene match. The CDR3 DNA reads TGTGCCAGCAGTGGCATAGCGGGGGGCCGCTACGAGCAGTACTTC. Protein product: CASSGIAGGRYEQYF.

The V and J genes are TRBV18 and TRBJ1-1; TRBD1 aligns across 9 bases. Trimming took 5 bases from V and 7 from J; bases not matched to a gene: 11. This CDR3 contains 15 residues. CDR1 and CDR2 from the germline V gene are KGHSH and LQKENI. The CDR3 region has the DNA TGTGCCAGCTCATCCTCGCTGACAGGGGGAGGTGAAGCTTTCTTT. Protein product: CASSSSLTGGGEAFF.

This chain's CDR3 is CASRSSRAEAFF. The CDR3 DNA follows: TGTGCCAGCCGCTCTTCGAGGGCTGAAGCTTTCTTT. The chain joins TRBV11-2 to TRBJ1-1, with no clear D. The CDR3 extends over 12 amino acids. CDR1 and CDR2 (germline): SGHAT, FQNNGV. Trimming took 8 bases from V and 6 from J, leaving 13 bases between them.

This clone was seen once. The chain combines TRBV7-2 with TRBJ2-2; possible D gene TRBD1, 6 bases. The CDR3 runs 13 residues. Germline V gene lookup returns CDR1 SGHTA and CDR2 FQGNSA. V lost 7 bases to trimming and J lost 6 bases, with 12 bases between them. The CDR3 sequence is CASNPEGAGELFF. Here the CDR3 DNA reads TGTGCCAGCAACCCTGAGGGGGCCGGGGAGCTGTTTTTT.

This clone is a singleton in its sample. The gene calls are TRBV7-6 and TRBJ2-5; 9 nucleotides agree with TRBD2. V shed 4 bases, J shed 2 bases, and the junction held 17 bases outside the gene matches. Germline V CDR1 and CDR2: SGHVS, FNYEAQ. The CDR3 has 19 residues. The CDR3: CASSSQRAGGHRRQETQYF. CDR3 nucleotide sequence: TGTGCCAGCAGCTCTCAACGGGCGGGGGGGCATCGGAGACAAGAGACCCAGTACTTC.

The J gene is TRBJ1-4, the V gene TRBV4-1; D gene unclear. V was cut by 10 bases and J by 4 bases, with 13 bases left in between. The CDR3 spans 13 residues. From germline, CDR1 is MGHRA and CDR2 YSYEKL. The CDR3 region is CATRGRVNEKLFF. CDR3 nucleotides: TGCGCCACCCGAGGTCGGGTTAATGAAAAACTGTTTTTT.

This clone occurred a few times. This rearrangement joins TRBV27 to TRBJ2-7, with 7 bases fitting TRBD2. This CDR3 contains 14 residues. Trimming removed 2 bases from V and 5 bases from J; junction bases left unmatched: 6. Looked up from germline, CDR1 is MNHEY and CDR2 is SMNVEV (reference sequence). CDR3 in amino acids: CASSLDGRINEQYF. Written as DNA, the CDR3 is TGTGCCAGCAGTTTAGACGGGAGGATCAACGAGCAGTACTTC.

The chain couples TRBV19 to TRBJ1-4; weak D call: TRBD1 (6 bases). The CDR3 is 15 amino acids. V lost 8 bases and J lost 2, with 15 bases in between. Germline V gene lookup returns CDR1 LNHDA and CDR2 SQIVND (reference sequence). The CDR3 DNA sequence: TGTGCCAGTGGGCGGGGAGGACAGACTAATGAAAAACTGTTTTTT. Translated, it gives CASGRGGQTNEKLFF. Full variable domain (outside the CDR3, taken from reference TRBV19 and TRBJ1-4): DGGITQSPKYLFRKEGQNVTLSCEQNLNHDAMYWYRQDPGQGLRLIYYSQIVNDFQKGDIAEGYSVSREKKESFPLTVTSAQKNPTAFYLCASGRGGQTNEKLFFGSGTQLSVL.

This clone was picked up a small number of times. Here the CDR3 reads CASSQERGLNEKLFF. CDR3 nucleotides: TGTGCCAGCAGCCAAGAGAGGGGTCTCAATGAAAAACTGTTTTTT. The chain employs TRBV14 and TRBJ1-4, with D tentatively TRBD1 (5 bases). The CDR3 spans 15 residues. V gave up 0 bases and J gave up 5 bases, with 10 bases separating them. The germline V gene has CDR1 SGHDN and CDR2 FVKESK.

The rearrangement links TRBV5-1 to TRBJ1-2; D is unclear. The germline CDR1 and CDR2 sequences are SGHRS and YFSETQ. V was pared by 3 bases and J by 0 bases, with 15 bases between. The CDR3 has 16 amino acids. The CDR3 protein is CASSSRHLEANYGYTF. DNA for the CDR3: TGCGCCAGCAGCTCTCGACATCTCGAGGCTAACTATGGCTACACCTTC.

CDR3 loop: CASSAGSSNTDTQYF. CDR3 in DNA: TGCGCCAGCAGCGCCGGGTCCTCTAACACAGATACGCAGTATTTT. The chain recombines TRBV5-1 with TRBJ2-3; D is undetermined. This CDR3 comprises 15 residues. CDR1 is SGHRS and CDR2 is YFSETQ in the germline V gene. V lost 4 bases, J lost 2 bases, and 14 bases lay in between.

J is TRBJ2-7 and V is TRBV6-6; possible D gene TRBD1, 6 bases. The CDR3 consists of 13 residues. CDR1 MNHNY and CDR2 SVGAGI come from the germline V gene (reference sequence). V was cut by 6 bases and J by 2 bases, with 11 bases left in between. CDR3 residues: CASSQDSAYEQYF. In nucleotides, the CDR3 is TGTGCCAGCAGCCAGGACAGCGCCTACGAGCAGTACTTC.

This clone turned up a few times. The chain carries TRBV9 and TRBJ1-4; maybe TRBD1 (5 bases). This CDR3 contains 15 residues. In germline, CDR1 is SGDLS, CDR2 YYNGEE. Trimming took 4 bases from V and 8 from J, leaving 18 bases between them. CDR3 amino acids: CASSPGGSRGEKLFF. CDR3 DNA sequence: TGTGCCAGCAGCCCCGGCGGGTCGCGGGGGGAAAAACTGTTTTTT. The variable domain in full, with the rest retrieved from reference TRBV9 and TRBJ1-4, is DSGVTQTPKHLITATGQRVTLRCSPRSGDLSVYWYQQSLDQGLQFLIQYYNGEERAKGNILERFSAQQFPDLHSELNLSSLELGDSALYFCASSPGGSRGEKLFFGSGTQLSVL.

V is TRBV7-9 and J is TRBJ2-5; TRBD2 matches at 7 bases. The V gene's germline CDR1 is SEHNR and CDR2 FQNEAQ (reference sequence). Trimming cost V 1 base and J 9 bases; bases outside gene matches: 8. This CDR3 spans 14 amino acids. CDR3 region: CASSLGGRSGAQYF. CDR3 nucleotide sequence: TGTGCCAGCAGCTTAGGGGGACGGAGCGGGGCCCAGTACTTC.